This T cell receptor beta chain originates from a study of Graves' ophthalmopathy and Graves' hyperthyroidism. With 2 bases removed from V and 7 bases from J, the gap between germline ends came to 6 bases. The CDR3 sequence is 11 residues long. Germline V gene data show CDR1 as SGHVS and CDR2 as FQNEAQ. This clonotype was seen ten or more times. Its antigen is as yet unknown. Amplifying from RNA transcripts, the study obtained TCR beta CDR3 regions. The workflow started with a first-round RT-PCR run with HTBI primers and then moved on to a second-round multiplex PCR. One entry per CDR3 protein results from TCRdb running MiXCR on the multiplex PCR reads. Among fewer than 400,000 distinct CDR3 sequences listed, around 16% were seen once. Whole-study findings and limits: Most expanded clonotypes in thyroid above 0.001 frequency also showed up in blood. Ophthalmopathy was separated from stable hyperthyroidism by a 13-signature model with 87.88% sensitivity and around 81% specificity.

The diagnosis was founded upon clinical symptoms, serum thyroxine, TRAb, thyroid ultrasound and orbital computed tomography. The PBMCs were taken from roughly 9.3 ml of fresh peripheral blood. Material: peripheral blood. The TCR comes from a woman aged 18-30 years with Graves' ophthalmopathy. The rearrangement joins TRBV7-8 to TRBJ2-7, with D uncertain. CDR3 DNA: TGTGCCAGCAGCTTATATGCGGAGCAGTACTTC. This encodes CASSLYAEQYF.